This TCR beta chain was profiled in a study of long-term antiretroviral therapy in people with HIV. Overall study context: Earliest sampling preceded the 2015 immediate-ART recommendation by about a decade.

V was trimmed by 10 bases and J by 4 bases, leaving 13 bases between them. The CDR3 sequence is 13 residues long. Germline V gives CDR1 SNHLY, CDR2 FYNNEI. Whole-study results and caveats: Post-ART samples showed increased diversity that remained below transplant donor control levels.

There are a few counts of this clone. Antigen unknown. The authors ran the immunoSEQ assay, v3.0, at survey level. Assay used: immunoSEQ multiplex PCR; TCRdb lists only in-frame clones, some missing. This table holds fewer than 20,000 clones, around four fifths found once. The chain joins TRBV2 to TRBJ1-4; the D gene is possibly TRBD1 (6 bases). The sequencing used unsorted PBMCs, collected just under 2.6 years before starting antiretroviral therapy. This receptor was taken from a woman between 50 and 59 years old with HIV. Written as DNA, the CDR3 is TGTGCCACCCACAGGGATCATAATGAAAAACTGTTTTTT. Its protein product is CATHRDHNEKLFF.